This T cell receptor beta chain was obtained from a study of T cell responses to AZD1222 COVID-19 vaccine. Germline values: CDR1 MNHEY, CDR2 SVGAGI. There are 15 residues in the CDR3. Trimming left V 5 bases short and J 4 bases short, with 15 bases between. The assay was immunoSEQ multiplex PCR, and TCRdb's table has in-frame clones only and misses some. Of around 160,000 clones in the sample, 85% to 95% were seen once. The sequence was collected from an adult in good health. Sequenced here: peripheral blood, sampled on day 0 of AZD1222 vaccination. The V call is TRBV6-5, the J call TRBJ1-3; D is ambiguous. The CDR3 here is CASSPRPLEGNTIYF. Here the CDR3 DNA reads TGTGCCAGCAGTCCCCGGCCCTTGGAAGGAAACACCATATATTTT.